These 11 T cell receptor beta chains originate from one sample sequenced in a study of beta chain features in type 1 diabetes. Study-wide results and caveats: In all four CD4+ subsets, TCRB CDR3 length was significantly, moderately reduced in type 1 diabetes.

Every isolated RNA sample was fully reverse transcribed, so sequencing captured expressed TCRB transcripts. TCRdb keeps only in-frame clones here, not all; method: immunoSEQ multiplex PCR. Of almost 350,000 clones listed, 7% to 10% are singletons. These TCRs' antigens remain unknown. Sequenced sample: central memory CD4+ T cells from blood. These TCRs come from a young man with type 1 diabetes.

The gene calls are TRBV28 and TRBJ1-2, with D possibly being TRBD1 (6 bases). This CDR3 region has 15 residues. Germline assignment: CDR1 MDHEN and CDR2 SYDVKM. Deletions cut 10 bases from V and 4 bases from J, with 22 bases between. The CDR3 loop reads CAIAINAQGGYGYTF. The CDR3 DNA sequence: TGTGCCATCGCGATCAATGCACAGGGTGGCTATGGCTACACCTTC.

This clone has only a few counts. J is TRBJ1-6 and V is TRBV2; 8 bases align to TRBD1. V dropped 5 bases and J dropped 6; count of bases not matched to a gene: 6. The CDR3 runs to 15 residues. Germline CDR1 and CDR2: SNHLY and FYNNEI. CDR3 region: CASSTGGARNSPLHF. CDR3 bases: TGTGCCAGCAGTACAGGGGGGGCACGTAATTCACCCCTCCACTTT.

The chain is built from TRBV5-1 and TRBJ2-6, with D unclear. The V end was cut by 4 bases, the J end by 0 bases, with 8 bases between. This CDR3 spans 15 amino acids. The germline CDR1 and CDR2 sequences are SGHRS and YFSETQ. As DNA, the CDR3 is TGCGCCAGCAGCCAACAGTCCTCTGGGGCCAACGTCCTGACTTTC. This translates into CASSQQSSGANVLTF.

This clone was found a few times. The gene calls are TRBV5-1 and TRBJ2-2, with D possibly being TRBD2 (6 bases). The CDR3 runs to 15 residues. CDR1 is SGHRS and CDR2 is YFSETQ in the germline V gene. Trimming took off 4 bases at V and 4 bases at J, with 14 bases between the two ends. The CDR3: CASSPSARSTGELFF. The CDR3 region has the DNA TGCGCCAGCAGCCCTAGCGCCCGAAGCACCGGGGAGCTGTTTTTT.

V gene TRBV6-1 combines with J gene TRBJ1-6; D remains unclear. The CDR3 consists of 15 residues. Germline loops: CDR1 MNHNS, CDR2 SASEGT. Trimming left V 3 bases short and J 0 bases short, with 6 bases between. CDR3 DNA: TGTGCCAGCAGTGAGGGCAGCTCCTATAATTCACCCCTCCACTTT. Amino acids: CASSEGSSYNSPLHF.

This clone was seen a few times. V and J are TRBV6-5 and TRBJ2-3; D perhaps matches TRBD1 (5 bases). With 6 bases removed from V and 2 bases from J, the gap between germline ends came to 12 bases. Germline V gives CDR1 MNHEY, CDR2 SVGAGI. CDR3 length: 14 amino acids. The DNA of the CDR3 is TGTGCCAGCAGAGTATCAGGGTACACAGATACGCAGTATTTT. Translated, it gives CASRVSGYTDTQYF.

The table lists this clone with a few counts. The chain uses TRBV28 and TRBJ1-2, with D possibly matching TRBD1 (6 bases). Deletions cut 6 bases from V and 3 bases from J, with 14 bases between. The CDR3 spans 14 residues. Germline-derived CDR1 and CDR2 are MDHEN and SYDVKM. The CDR3 here is CASSPGAYHYGYTF. CDR3 DNA sequence: TGTGCCAGCAGCCCGGGGGCATACCACTATGGCTACACCTTC.

This clone has ten or more counts. V gene TRBV7-9 combines with J gene TRBJ2-1; TRBD2 is a possible D gene (5 bases). V was pared by 6 bases and J by 5 bases, with 11 bases between. CDR1 and CDR2 from the germline V gene are SEHNR and FQNEAQ (reference sequence). The CDR3 consists of 13 residues. In DNA form, the CDR3 reads TGTGCCAGCAGGGACTGGGTCAACAATGAGCAGTTCTTC. Translation: CASRDWVNNEQFF.

There are a few counts of this clone. The gene calls are TRBV2 and TRBJ1-2; maybe TRBD1 (5 bases). In germline, CDR1 is SNHLY, CDR2 FYNNEI. The CDR3 totals 16 residues. Trimming took 3 bases from V and 4 from J, leaving 18 bases between them. The CDR3 DNA sequence: TGTGCCAGCAGTGACGCAGGGTTGAGAAGTAGCTATGGCTACACCTTC. Amino acids: CASSDAGLRSSYGYTF.

This clone was detected only a few times. CDR3 nucleotide sequence: TGTGCCAGCAGTTACTCTAGCGGGGAGTCAGATACGCAGTATTTT. Its translation: CASSYSSGESDTQYF. This chain connects TRBV6-5 to TRBJ2-3; 8 bases match TRBD2. V shed 0 bases and J 4 bases; nucleotides not matched to a gene: 3. The CDR3 is 15 amino acids. Germline values: CDR1 MNHEY, CDR2 SVGAGI.

This rearrangement joins TRBV23-1 to TRBJ1-2; maybe TRBD1 (5 bases). TRBV23-1 is filed as an ORF, its function uncertain. Deletions cut 6 bases from V and 8 bases from J, with 19 bases between. This CDR3 has 14 residues. Written as DNA, the CDR3 is TGCGCCAGCAGCCAAGAAGCAGGGCTCATGGGCTACACCTTC. Translation: CASSQEAGLMGYTF.